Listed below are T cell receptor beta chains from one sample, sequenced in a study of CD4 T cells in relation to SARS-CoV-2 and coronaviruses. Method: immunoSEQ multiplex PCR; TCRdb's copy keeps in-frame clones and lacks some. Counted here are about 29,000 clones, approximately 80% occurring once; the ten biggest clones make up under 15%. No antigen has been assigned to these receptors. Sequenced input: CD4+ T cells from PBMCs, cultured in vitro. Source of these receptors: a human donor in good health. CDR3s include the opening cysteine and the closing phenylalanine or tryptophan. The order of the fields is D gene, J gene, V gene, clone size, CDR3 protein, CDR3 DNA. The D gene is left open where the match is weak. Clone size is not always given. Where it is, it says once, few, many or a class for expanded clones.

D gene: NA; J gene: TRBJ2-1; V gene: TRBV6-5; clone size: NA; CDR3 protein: CASSKGGGSYNEQFF; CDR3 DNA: TGTGCCAGCAGTAAGGGTGGGGGCTCCTACAATGAGCAGTTCTTC
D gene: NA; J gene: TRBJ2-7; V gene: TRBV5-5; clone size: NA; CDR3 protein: CASSLVLGHSYEQYF; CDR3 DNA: TGTGCCAGCAGCTTGGTTTTGGGACACTCCTACGAGCAGTACTTC
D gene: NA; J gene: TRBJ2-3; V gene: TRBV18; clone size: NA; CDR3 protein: CASSPPNFYTQYF; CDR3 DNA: TGTGCCAGCTCACCACCCAACTTCTATACGCAGTATTTT
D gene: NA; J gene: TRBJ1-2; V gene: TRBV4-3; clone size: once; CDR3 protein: CASSQDYGGDGHGYTF; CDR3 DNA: TGCGCCAGCAGCCAAGATTACGGTGGGGATGGACATGGCTACACCTTC
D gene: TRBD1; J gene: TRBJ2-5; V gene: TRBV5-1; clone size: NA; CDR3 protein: CASSPGTGGVQETQYF; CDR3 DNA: TGCGCCAGCAGCCCCGGGACAGGGGGCGTCCAAGAGACCCAGTACTTC
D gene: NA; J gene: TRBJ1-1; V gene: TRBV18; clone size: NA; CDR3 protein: CASSPWEDSNEAFF; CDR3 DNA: TGTGCCAGCTCACCATGGGAGGACAGCAACGAAGCTTTCTTT
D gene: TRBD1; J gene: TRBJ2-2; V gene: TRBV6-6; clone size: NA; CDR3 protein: CASGKGQENTGELFF; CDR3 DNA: TGTGCCAGCGGGAAAGGACAGGAGAACACCGGGGAGCTGTTTTTT
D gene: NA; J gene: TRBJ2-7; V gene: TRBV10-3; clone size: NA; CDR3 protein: CAIRQGTGEQYF; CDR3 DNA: TGTGCCATCAGACAGGGAACTGGCGAGCAGTACTTC
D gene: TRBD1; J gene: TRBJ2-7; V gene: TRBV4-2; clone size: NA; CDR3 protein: CASSQVQSLLPRDRDHEQYF; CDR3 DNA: TGTGCCAGCAGCCAAGTCCAAAGCCTCCTCCCCCGGGACAGGGACCACGAGCAGTACTTC
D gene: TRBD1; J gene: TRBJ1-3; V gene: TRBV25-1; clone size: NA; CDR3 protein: CASGTAGNTIYF; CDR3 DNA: TGTGCCAGCGGGACAGCCGGAAACACCATATATTTT
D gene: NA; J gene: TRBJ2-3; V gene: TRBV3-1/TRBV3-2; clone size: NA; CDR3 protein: CASSQGGHLGDTQYF; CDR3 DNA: TGTGCCAGCAGCCAAGGGGGGCATCTCGGGGATACGCAGTATTTT
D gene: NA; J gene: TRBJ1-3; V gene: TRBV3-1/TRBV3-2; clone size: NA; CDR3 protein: CAILRRSGNTIYF; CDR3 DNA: TGTGCCATCCTGCGCCGCTCTGGAAACACCATATATTTT
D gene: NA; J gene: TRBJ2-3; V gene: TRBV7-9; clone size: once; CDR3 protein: CASSLGLAYTDTQYF; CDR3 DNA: TGTGCCAGCAGCTTAGGGCTAGCTTATACAGATACGCAGTATTTT
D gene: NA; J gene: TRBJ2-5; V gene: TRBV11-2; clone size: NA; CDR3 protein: CASSLGRQIQETQYF; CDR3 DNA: TGTGCCAGCAGCTTAGGCCGGCAGATCCAAGAGACCCAGTACTTC
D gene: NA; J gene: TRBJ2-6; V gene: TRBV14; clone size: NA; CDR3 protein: CASSRATSGANVLTF; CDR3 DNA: TGTGCCAGCAGCCGGGCCACCTCTGGGGCCAACGTCCTGACTTTC
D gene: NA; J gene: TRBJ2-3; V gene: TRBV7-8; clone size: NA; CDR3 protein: CASSPMGTDTQYF; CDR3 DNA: TGTGCCAGCAGCCCCATGGGCACAGATACGCAGTATTTT
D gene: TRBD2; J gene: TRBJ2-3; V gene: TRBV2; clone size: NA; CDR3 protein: CASSEGVLAGRDTQYF; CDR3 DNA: TGTGCCAGCAGTGAAGGGGTCCTAGCGGGAAGGGATACGCAGTATTTT
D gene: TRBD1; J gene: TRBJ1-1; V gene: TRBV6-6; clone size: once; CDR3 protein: CASSEKEDRGRTEAFF; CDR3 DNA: TGTGCCAGCAGCGAAAAGGAGGACAGGGGACGGACTGAAGCTTTCTTT
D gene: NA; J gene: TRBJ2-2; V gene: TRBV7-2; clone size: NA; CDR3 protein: CASSFPGGLSTGELFF; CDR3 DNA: TGTGCCAGCAGCTTTCCCGGAGGACTTTCAACCGGGGAGCTGTTTTTT
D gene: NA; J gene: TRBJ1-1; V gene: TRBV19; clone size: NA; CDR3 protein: CASTRDFGDTEAFF; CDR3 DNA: TGTGCCAGTACCCGGGACTTTGGGGACACTGAAGCTTTCTTT